The 14 T cell receptor beta chains below come from one sample, sequenced in a study of T-cell memory formation after mild COVID-19. TCRdb analysed the 5' RACE reads with MiXCR anew, one entry per CDR3 protein. Of approximately 210,000 distinct CDR3 sequences listed, around 25% are singletons. Sequencing input: PBMCs or a T cell subset sorted from them (not recorded which). These receptors originate from an adult woman who had mild COVID-19 (a few samples of this study predate the infection). Cell type and time point are not known.

This clonotype was observed many times. The chain recombines TRBV20-1 with TRBJ2-4, with D unresolved. Per germline, CDR1 DFQATT and CDR2 SNEGSKA (reference sequence). This CDR3 comprises 12 residues. V was clipped by 1 base and J by 7 bases, with 8 bases between them. The CDR3 bases are TGCAGTGCTAGAGCCAGCAATAACATTCAGTACTTC. This sequence encodes CSARASNNIQYF.

CDR3 DNA sequence: TGTGCCAGCAGCCGATTCACTAGCGGGCCCCCAGAGACCCAGTACTTC. Translating it yields CASSRFTSGPPETQYF. This chain connects TRBV3-1 to TRBJ2-5, with 9 positions matching TRBD2. The CDR3 runs to 16 residues. CDR1 is LGHDT, CDR2 YNNKEL, per germline (reference sequence). Trimming at V came to 4 bases and at J to 4 bases, leaving 10 bases not matched to a gene.

V usage is TRBV12-3 or TRBV12-4 and J usage is TRBJ2-7; D is ambiguous. This CDR3 comprises 14 residues. V was cut by 2 bases and J by 3 bases, with 11 bases left in between. The CDR3, as DNA: TGTGCCAGCAGTTTAACGGCTCACTACTACGAGCAGTACTTC. Translated, it gives CASSLTAHYYEQYF.

The chain employs TRBV24-1 and TRBJ2-1; D is uncertain. Germline V gene lookup returns CDR1 KGHDR and CDR2 SFDVKD. The V end lost 6 bases, the J end lost 0 bases, and 11 bases lay between the germline ends. The CDR3 spans 15 residues. Written as DNA, the CDR3 is TGTGCCACCAGTACCTACTCGTCCTCCTACAATGAGCAGTTCTTC. This encodes CATSTYSSSYNEQFF.

This chain uses TRBV4-1 with TRBJ2-5; 9 bases are a match to TRBD2. Germline V gene data show CDR1 as MGHRA and CDR2 as YSYEKL. The length of the CDR3 is 15 residues. With 0 bases clipped from V and 5 bases from J, the junction kept 4 bases outside the gene matches. The CDR3 DNA is TGCGCCAGCAGCCAAGATAGGACTAGCGATGAGACCCAGTACTTC. Amino acid sequence: CASSQDRTSDETQYF.

The chain recombines TRBV7-6 with TRBJ2-3; possible D gene TRBD2, 5 bases. The ends were cut back, 5 bases at V and 3 bases at J, with 9 bases in the middle. The CDR3 totals 13 residues. Germline lookup yields CDR1 SGHVS and CDR2 FNYEAQ. Here the CDR3 DNA reads TGTGCCAGCAGCCTCCGACTAACAGATACGCAGTATTTT. Protein product: CASSLRLTDTQYF.

Many counts were recorded for this clonotype. The chain is built from TRBV7-2 and TRBJ2-2; no reliable D call. Germline lookup yields CDR1 SGHTA and CDR2 FQGNSA. This CDR3 is built from 15 residues. The ends were cut back, 5 bases at V and 1 base at J, with 11 bases in the middle. The CDR3 bases are TGTGCCAGCAGCCCTCGACCGCAGAACACCGGGGAGCTGTTTTTT. It codes for CASSPRPQNTGELFF.

The chain carries TRBV7-6 and TRBJ1-2, with unresolved D. The V end was cut by 8 bases, the J end by 4 bases, with 14 bases between. Germline assignment: CDR1 SGHVS and CDR2 FNYEAQ. The CDR3 runs 13 residues. The CDR3 sequence is CASGSPASYGYTF. Written as DNA, the CDR3 is TGTGCCAGCGGCAGCCCTGCAAGCTATGGCTACACCTTC. Together with reference TRBV7-6 and TRBJ1-2, the CDR3 gives the full variable domain: GAGVSQSPRYKVTKRGQDVALRCDPISGHVSLYWYRQALGQGPEFLTYFNYEAQQDKSGLPNDRFSAERPEGSISTLTIQRTEQRDSAMYRCASGSPASYGYTFGSGTRLTVV.

This rearrangement joins TRBV20-1 to TRBJ1-1; D not resolved. Trimming cost V 7 bases and J 5 bases, with 8 bases left between them. There are 10 residues in the CDR3. Germline loops: CDR1 DFQATT, CDR2 SNEGSKA (reference sequence). The CDR3 reads CSVRVTEAFF. CDR3 nucleotides: TGCAGTGTTCGGGTTACTGAAGCTTTCTTT.

This rearrangement joins TRBV20-1 to TRBJ2-3; 7 positions match TRBD2. CDR1 and CDR2 from the germline V gene are DFQATT and SNEGSKA (reference sequence). This CDR3 is built from 14 residues. Trimming took 5 bases from V and 2 from J; bases not matched to a gene: 7. The DNA for the CDR3 is TGCAGTGCTCCTCTAGCGGATAACACAGATACGCAGTATTTT. Its protein product is CSAPLADNTDTQYF.

The genes are TRBV5-1 and TRBJ2-5; 11 bases fit TRBD2. There are 15 residues in the CDR3. Germline V CDR1 and CDR2: SGHRS, YFSETQ. The ends lost 4 bases at V and 2 bases at J; junction bases unmatched: 4. The CDR3 region is CASSAGLAEQETQYF. CDR3 DNA sequence: TGCGCCAGCAGCGCGGGACTAGCGGAACAAGAGACCCAGTACTTC. Supplemented by reference TRBV5-1 and TRBJ2-5, the full variable domain reads KAGVTQTPRYLIKTRGQQVTLSCSPISGHRSVSWYQQTPGQGLQFLFEYFSETQRNKGNFPGRFSGRQFSNSRSEMNVSTLELGDSALYLCASSAGLAEQETQYFGPGTRLLVL.

Written as DNA, the CDR3 is TGCAGCGGTTTCGACAGGGGAGTGGATGAGCAGTTCTTC. Its translation is CSGFDRGVDEQFF. This sequence joins TRBV29-1 and TRBJ2-1; 8 nucleotides agree with TRBD1. Trimming removed 7 bases from V and 8 bases from J; junction bases left unmatched: 10. The germline V gene encodes CDR1 SQVTM and CDR2 ANQGSEA. CDR3 length equals 13 residues.

This chain joins TRBV2 and TRBJ1-5, with D uncertain. Trimming cost V 1 base and J 0 bases, with 7 bases left between them. Germline CDR1 is SNHLY and CDR2 is FYNNEI. The length of the CDR3 is 15 residues. The chain's CDR3 is CASSEGTYSNQPQHF. The CDR3 DNA is TGTGCCAGCAGTGAAGGGACCTATAGCAATCAGCCCCAGCATTTT.

V and J are TRBV4-2 and TRBJ1-1, with D hard to call. The CDR3 sequence is 13 residues long. Trimming stripped 1 base from V and 3 bases from J, with 6 bases between. Looked up from germline, CDR1 is LGHNA and CDR2 is YNFKEQ. The CDR3 DNA sequence: TGTGCCAGCAGCCAAGGTGAGGACACTGAAGCTTTCTTT. Amino acid sequence: CASSQGEDTEAFF.